The 31 T cell receptor beta chains below all came from one sample that was sequenced in a study of response to subunit inactivated influenza vaccine. TCRdb recomputed calls from the RT-PCR reads with MiXCR, one row per CDR3 protein. The repertoire holds just under 250,000 distinct CDR3 sequences, 9.5% to 15% seen once, with 7.8% in the top ten. The sample here was non-naive T cells sorted from PBMCs, taken less than 15 days before vaccination. The receptors were gathered from a man aged 50 to 60 who received an inactivated influenza vaccine.

The chain couples TRBV6-2 or TRBV6-3 to TRBJ1-5, with D tentatively TRBD1 (6 bases). The CDR3 is made up of 17 amino acids. V lost 1 base, J lost 3 bases, and 16 bases lay in between. Germline V gene data show CDR1 as MNHEY and CDR2 as SVGEGT. Here the CDR3 DNA reads TGTGCCAGCAGTTACTTGAAGGGCAGGGGCTTCAATCAGCCCCAGCATTTT. Amino acid sequence: CASSYLKGRGFNQPQHF.

This clonotype was observed a few times. The chain joins TRBV4-1 to TRBJ2-6, with 10 positions matching TRBD2. Looked up from germline, CDR1 is MGHRA and CDR2 is YSYEKL. V shed 0 bases, J shed 0 bases, and the junction held 11 bases outside the gene matches. This CDR3 spans 21 amino acids. CDR3 sequence: CASSQDKLAGNLGSGANVLTF. The CDR3 coding sequence is TGCGCCAGCAGCCAAGATAAACTAGCGGGGAATTTAGGCTCTGGGGCCAACGTCCTGACTTTC.

This clonotype was observed at least ten times. The V and J genes are TRBV4-3 and TRBJ2-7, with 15 nucleotides matching TRBD2. CDR1 and CDR2 from the germline V gene are LGHNA and YSLEER. The CDR3 length is 16 residues. V gave up 1 base and J gave up 5 bases; unmatched junction bases: 3. The CDR3, as DNA: TGCGCCAGCAGCCAAGGGACTAGCGGGAGGGCCCACGAGCAGTACTTC. Protein: CASSQGTSGRAHEQYF.

The rearrangement joins TRBV15 to TRBJ2-7, with a tentative D call TRBD2 (6 bases). This CDR3 is built from 14 residues. The V gene's germline CDR1 is LNHNV and CDR2 YYDKDF (reference sequence). V lost 6 bases and J 2 bases, leaving 14 bases between the germline ends. CDR3 DNA sequence: TGTGCCACCAGGGTGGGCGGGAATGCCTACGAGCAGTACTTC. This codes for CATRVGGNAYEQYF.

This clonotype was observed many times. The rearrangement links TRBV7-2 to TRBJ2-7; D unclear. The CDR3 loop spans 14 amino acids. V gave up 1 base and J gave up 9 bases, with 16 bases separating them. In germline, CDR1 is SGHTA, CDR2 FQGNSA. This chain's CDR3 is CASSLETGRTGQYF. CDR3 nucleotide sequence: TGTGCCAGCAGCTTAGAGACTGGGCGCACGGGGCAGTACTTC.

V and J are TRBV3-1 and TRBJ1-3; D unclear. V lost 1 base, J lost 0 bases, and 7 bases lay in between. Per the germline V gene, CDR1 is LGHDT and CDR2 is YNNKEL (reference sequence). The CDR3 is made up of 15 amino acids. The CDR3 reads CASSQARSSGNTIYF. In DNA, the CDR3 is TGTGCCAGCAGCCAAGCTCGGAGCTCTGGAAACACCATATATTTT.

This clonotype was recorded many times. This rearrangement joins TRBV12-3 or TRBV12-4 to TRBJ2-3, with a tentative D call TRBD2 (6 bases). V was shortened by 5 bases and J by 3 bases, with 12 bases between the two germline ends. This CDR3 has 14 amino acids. The CDR3 DNA reads TGTGCCAGCAGTATCCAGACTAGGACAGATACGCAGTATTTT. Encoded protein: CASSIQTRTDTQYF.

This clonotype appeared many times. V usage is TRBV7-2 and J usage is TRBJ1-5, with D tentatively TRBD1 (5 bases). In germline, CDR1 is SGHTA, CDR2 FQGNSA. The V gene lost 3 bases and the J gene lost 4 bases, with 10 bases spanning the gap. This CDR3 comprises 14 residues. CDR3 protein: CASSFGGFNQPQHF. DNA for the CDR3: TGTGCCAGCAGCTTCGGGGGGTTTAATCAGCCCCAGCATTTT.

The rearrangement links TRBV5-1 to TRBJ1-2, with D possibly being TRBD1 (6 bases). Germline CDR1 and CDR2: SGHRS and YFSETQ. V was cut by 0 bases and J by 4 bases, with 13 bases left in between. The CDR3 runs to 15 residues. CDR3 nucleotides: TGCGCCAGCAGCTTGGGCGGGACACTCAGCTATGGCTACACCTTC. Translated: CASSLGGTLSYGYTF.

This clonotype was observed at least ten times. The chain links TRBV28 to TRBJ1-6, with D perhaps TRBD1 (6 bases). The germline V gene has CDR1 MDHEN and CDR2 SYDVKM. The CDR3 loop spans 15 amino acids. V shed 3 bases and J shed 8 bases, with 14 bases lying between them. DNA of the CDR3: TGTGCCAGCAGTTTCCCAGGGGACGGACATTCACCCCTCCACTTT. Protein sequence: CASSFPGDGHSPLHF.

The sample holds many counts of this clonotype. The V gene is TRBV27, the J gene TRBJ2-1, with TRBD2 matching 8 bases. The germline gives CDR1 MNHEY, CDR2 SMNVEV (reference sequence). This CDR3 spans 15 amino acids. V lost 2 bases to trimming and J lost 9 bases; unmatched junction nucleotides: 9. In DNA form, the CDR3 reads TGTGCCAGCAGTTTAAAAGGCGGGGGGACCCCTGAGCAGTTCTTC. Encoded protein: CASSLKGGGTPEQFF.

The V gene is TRBV28, the J gene TRBJ1-5; D call uncertain. The germline V gene encodes CDR1 MDHEN and CDR2 SYDVKM. Trimming took off 7 bases at V and 0 bases at J, with 7 bases between the two ends. The CDR3 contains 13 residues. CDR3 residues: CASNGDSNQPQHF. The CDR3 DNA sequence: TGTGCCAGCAACGGGGATAGCAATCAGCCCCAGCATTTT.

A few counts support this clonotype. The V and J genes are TRBV4-3 and TRBJ2-1; a possible D gene is TRBD2 (5 bases). The germline V gene has CDR1 LGHNA and CDR2 YSLEER. V lost 0 bases to trimming and J lost 4 bases, with 13 bases between them. The CDR3 length is 16 residues. The CDR3 sequence is CASSQEVGMAYNEQFF. CDR3 bases: TGCGCCAGCAGCCAAGAAGTCGGGATGGCATACAATGAGCAGTTCTTC.

This clonotype was counted between two and nine times. The chain joins TRBV20-1 to TRBJ2-1, with TRBD2 matching over 8 bases. CDR3 length equals 15 residues. J gave up 2 bases and V 1 base, and 4 bases lay outside the gene matches. CDR1 and CDR2 from the germline V gene are DFQATT and SNEGSKA (reference sequence). Here the CDR3 DNA reads TGCAGTGCTAGAGTTGGGCGGGGGGCCTACAATGAGCAGTTCTTC. This sequence encodes CSARVGRGAYNEQFF.

At least ten counts were recorded for this clonotype. V is TRBV7-2 and J is TRBJ2-7; TRBD1 matches at 7 bases. The germline V gene encodes CDR1 SGHTA and CDR2 FQGNSA. V trimming: 1 base; J trimming: 0 bases; junction bases outside the gene matches: 6. The CDR3 length is 16 residues. In DNA, the CDR3 is TGTGCCAGCAGCTTAGAGGGGGCTGTAGGCTCCTACGAGCAGTACTTC. Protein product: CASSLEGAVGSYEQYF. The whole variable domain, remainder taken from reference TRBV7-2 and TRBJ2-7, is GAGVSQSPSNKVTEKGKDVELRCDPISGHTALYWYRQSLGQGLEFLIYFQGNSAPDKSGLPSDRFSAERTGGSVSTLTIQRTQQEDSAVYLCASSLEGAVGSYEQYFGPGTRLTVT.

The chain employs TRBV6-1 and TRBJ1-2; 8 bases line up with TRBD1. There are 15 residues in the CDR3. V lost 4 bases, J lost 2 bases, and 6 bases stayed unmatched. Germline V gene lookup returns CDR1 MNHNS and CDR2 SASEGT. CDR3 DNA sequence: TGTGCCAGCAGTGTGGACAGGGCCGCCAACTATGGCTACACCTTC. Translating gives CASSVDRAANYGYTF.

This clonotype was recorded once. The chain is built from TRBV7-6 and TRBJ2-7, with TRBD1 matching 7 bases. Trimming took 4 bases from V and 5 from J; bases not matched to a gene: 5. Germline CDR1 reads SGHVS; CDR2 reads FNYEAQ. The CDR3 has 13 amino acids. CDR3 in amino acids: CASSSRDSNEQYF. The CDR3 coding sequence is TGTGCCAGCAGCTCCCGGGACAGTAACGAGCAGTACTTC.

The chain links TRBV3-1 to TRBJ2-1; D is uncertain. Trimming left V 2 bases short and J 8 bases short, with 19 bases between. The CDR3 loop spans 16 amino acids. The germline CDR1 and CDR2 sequences are LGHDT and YNNKEL (reference sequence). The CDR3 DNA follows: TGTGCCAGCAGCCAACGTGGCCGCCGGGTTCCCCATGAGCAGTTCTTC. Translating it yields CASSQRGRRVPHEQFF.

This clonotype appeared many times. V gene TRBV4-1 combines with J gene TRBJ2-1, with 7 nucleotides matching TRBD2. With V trimmed by 3 bases and J by 3 bases, 5 bases remained unmatched. CDR3 length equals 15 residues. Germline CDR1 MGHRA, CDR2 YSYEKL. Written as DNA, the CDR3 is TGCGCCAGCAGCCAGACGGGAGGTAACTACAATGAGCAGTTCTTC. Its protein is CASSQTGGNYNEQFF.

This chain uses TRBV7-8 with TRBJ2-1; 9 positions agree with TRBD2. This CDR3 spans 17 amino acids. Germline V lookup: CDR1 SGHVS, CDR2 FQNEAQ. After removal of 5 bases from V and 4 bases from J, the junction contained 12 bases not matched to a gene. This CDR3 reads CASSQSTGLAGYNEQFF. The CDR3 DNA reads as TGTGCCAGCAGCCAGAGCACGGGGCTAGCGGGATACAATGAGCAGTTCTTC.

This clonotype was seen repeatedly, ten times or more. This rearrangement joins TRBV6-2 or TRBV6-3 to TRBJ2-7; either TRBD1 or TRBD2 may fit D (6 bases each). Trimming cost V 8 bases and J 0 bases, with 17 bases left between them. CDR1 and CDR2 from the germline V gene are MNHEY and SVGEGT. The CDR3 has 15 residues. CDR3 in amino acids: CASRFAQGGSYEQYF. The CDR3 region has the DNA TGTGCCAGCCGCTTTGCACAGGGAGGCTCCTACGAGCAGTACTTC.

The table lists this clonotype with a few counts. The chain couples TRBV7-2 to TRBJ2-1; 10 bases align to TRBD2. Germline V CDR1 and CDR2: SGHTA, FQGNSA. This CDR3 spans 16 amino acids. J was trimmed by 10 bases and V by 5 bases; bases with no gene match: 14. Written as DNA, the CDR3 is TGTGCCAGCAGCCGGGGGTATAGCGGGGGGCCCCGAGAGCAGTTCTTC. Its protein is CASSRGYSGGPREQFF.

The sample holds many counts of this clonotype. The V gene is TRBV18, the J gene TRBJ1-1; D possibly corresponds to TRBD1 (6 bases). The germline CDR1 and CDR2 sequences are KGHSH and LQKENI. V shed 5 bases and J shed 1 base, with 8 bases lying between them. The CDR3 spans 13 residues. For the CDR3, the DNA is TGTGCCAGCTCAGGACAGAAGAACACTGAAGCTTTCTTT. Encoded protein: CASSGQKNTEAFF.

The CDR3 DNA sequence: TGCGCCAGCAGCTTGGTAAGGATGGACTACAATGAGCAGTTCTTC. Amino acids: CASSLVRMDYNEQFF. This sequence joins TRBV5-1 and TRBJ2-1, with D uncertain. The CDR3 contains 15 residues. Looked up from germline, CDR1 is SGHRS and CDR2 is YFSETQ. V lost 0 bases and J 3 bases, leaving 10 bases between the germline ends.

This clonotype was seen more than once but under ten times. This chain connects TRBV7-3 to TRBJ1-1; D is undetermined. Germline CDR1 is SGHTA and CDR2 is FQGTGA. The CDR3 is 14 amino acids. V was clipped by 2 bases and J by 2 bases, with 9 bases between them. CDR3 protein: CASSLDNRNTEAFF. The CDR3, as DNA: TGTGCCAGCAGCTTAGATAACAGAAACACTGAAGCTTTCTTT.

The chain has TRBV5-1 and TRBJ1-2; D gene ambiguous. The CDR3 has 12 amino acids. CDR1 and CDR2 from the germline V gene are SGHRS and YFSETQ. Between the trimmed V and J ends, which lost 3 bases and 6 bases, there was a span of 9 bases. The CDR3 region is CASSSDINGYTF. The DNA for the CDR3 is TGCGCCAGCAGCTCAGACATCAATGGCTACACCTTC.

There are many counts of this clonotype. The genes are TRBV4-3 and TRBJ2-2, with TRBD1 matching over 8 bases. CDR3 size: 15 residues. Trimming removed 4 bases from V and 6 bases from J; junction bases left unmatched: 7. The germline V gene encodes CDR1 LGHNA and CDR2 YSLEER. CDR3 amino acids: CASSPGTGKAGELFF. The CDR3 DNA sequence: TGCGCCAGCAGCCCAGGGACAGGAAAGGCCGGGGAGCTGTTTTTT.

This clonotype was found a few times. This sequence joins TRBV11-2 and TRBJ2-3, with 8 bases matching TRBD2. CDR3 size: 18 residues. The V gene end was trimmed by 5 bases and the J gene end by 0 bases; junction bases not matched to a gene: 13. Germline V gene lookup returns CDR1 SGHAT and CDR2 FQNNGV. Written as DNA, the CDR3 is TGTGCCAGCAGCCAGAGGAGCGGGGGACCCTCTAGCACAGATACGCAGTATTTT. Protein product: CASSQRSGGPSSTDTQYF. The full variable domain, completed using reference TRBV11-2 and TRBJ2-3, is EAGVAQSPRYKIIEKRQSVAFWCNPISGHATLYWYQQILGQGPKLLIQFQNNGVVDDSQLPKDRFSAERLKGVDSTLKIQPAKLEDSAVYLCASSQRSGGPSSTDTQYFGPGTRLTVL.

This clonotype was counted ten times or more. This chain connects TRBV12-3 or TRBV12-4 to TRBJ2-2, with 7 bases aligning to TRBD1. J lost 1 base, V lost 6 bases, and 2 bases had no gene match. This CDR3 has 14 residues. CDR3 sequence: CASSRQGNTGELFF. CDR3 DNA sequence: TGTGCCAGCAGCAGACAGGGGAACACCGGGGAGCTGTTTTTT.

The chain uses TRBV7-9 and TRBJ2-7, with TRBD1 matching 8 bases. Trimming took 5 bases from V and 2 from J; bases not matched to a gene: 8. Germline CDR1 reads SEHNR; CDR2 reads FQNEAQ (reference sequence). The CDR3 has 15 residues. This chain's CDR3 is CASSPRARGPYEQYF. In DNA form, the CDR3 reads TGTGCCAGCAGCCCGAGAGCCAGGGGGCCCTACGAGCAGTACTTC.

V and J are TRBV7-2 and TRBJ2-1; D is perhaps TRBD1 or TRBD2 (5 bases each). Per germline, CDR1 SGHTA and CDR2 FQGNSA. V lost 2 bases and J lost 9, with 11 bases in between. The CDR3 runs 13 residues. The CDR3 region is CASSLSGDGEQFF. The CDR3, as DNA: TGTGCCAGCAGCTTAAGTGGGGACGGTGAGCAGTTCTTC.